One sample yielded the 23 T cell receptor beta chains listed below, sequenced in a study of blood T cells in healthy people across ages. With a J-beta primer mix and a sample-barcoded 5' primer, a second PCR ran about 7 to 12 cycles. TCRdb reprocessed the 5' RACE reads via MiXCR and lists one record per CDR3 protein. The sample yields some 1.7 million distinct CDR3 sequences, approximately 28% seen once. Sequencing was performed on blood. The source is a woman aged 25 to 39 in good health.

The chain has TRBV7-9 and TRBJ2-7, with 10 bases that match TRBD1. J lost 5 bases, V lost 5 bases, and 6 bases had no gene match. Germline assignment: CDR1 SEHNR and CDR2 FQNEAQ (reference sequence). The CDR3 extends over 14 amino acids. The CDR3 DNA is TGTGCCAGCAGCCGTGGGACAGGGGTTCACGAGCAGTACTTC. Translating gives CASSRGTGVHEQYF.

The V and J genes are TRBV2 and TRBJ2-1, with TRBD2 matching 12 bases. Germline-derived CDR1 and CDR2 are SNHLY and FYNNEI. The CDR3 covers 16 residues. Trimming took 6 bases from V and 6 from J; bases not matched to a gene: 9. The CDR3 sequence: CASRATLAGGRNEQFF. DNA for the CDR3: TGTGCCAGCAGAGCTACACTAGCGGGGGGCCGCAATGAGCAGTTCTTC.

The chain has TRBV14 and TRBJ2-1, with a tentative D call TRBD1 (6 bases). The V end lost 8 bases, the J end lost 10 bases, and 18 bases lay between the germline ends. The CDR3 covers 13 residues. CDR1 is SGHDN, CDR2 FVKESK, per germline. The CDR3 here is CASGGDRSEEQFF. CDR3 DNA sequence: TGTGCCAGCGGGGGAGACAGGTCTGAGGAGCAGTTCTTC. The full variable domain, its missing parts supplied by reference TRBV14 and TRBJ2-1, is EAGVTQFPSHSVIEKGQTVTLRCDPISGHDNLYWYRRVMGKEIKFLLHFVKESKQDESGMPNNRFLAERTGGTYSTLKVQPAELEDSGVYFCASGGDRSEEQFFGPGTRLTVL.

This clonotype is a singleton in its sample. The chain links TRBV7-9 to TRBJ1-1, with a tentative D call TRBD1 (6 bases). Germline V gene data show CDR1 as SEHNR and CDR2 as FQNEAQ (reference sequence). The CDR3 has 13 residues. The V end lost 4 bases, the J end lost 8 bases, and 14 bases lay between the germline ends. The CDR3, as DNA: TGTGCCAGCAGCTCAACAGGGCCAAGGGAAGCTTTCTTT. Translation: CASSSTGPREAFF.

V gene TRBV9 combines with J gene TRBJ2-7, with D possibly TRBD2 on 5 matching bases. The length of the CDR3 is 15 residues. Between the trimmed V and J ends, which lost 4 bases and 1 base, there was a span of 15 bases. CDR1 is SGDLS, CDR2 YYNGEE, per germline. The CDR3 coding sequence is TGTGCCAGCAGCCCCAGCGGCCATTCTTCCTACGAGCAGTACTTC. Its protein product is CASSPSGHSSYEQYF.

This clonotype was seen only a few times. The chain uses TRBV11-2 and TRBJ2-7, with TRBD2 identical over 8 bases. Per germline, CDR1 SGHAT and CDR2 FQNNGV. V was clipped by 1 base and J by 3 bases; unmatched bases: 8. This CDR3 contains 16 residues. CDR3 sequence: CASSLGHGTRRYEQYF. In DNA, the CDR3 is TGTGCCAGCAGCTTAGGTCACGGGACTAGACGCTACGAGCAGTACTTC.

The rearrangement uses TRBV20-1 and TRBJ1-6; TRBD1 aligns across 7 bases. There are 15 residues in the CDR3. Trimming took 3 bases from V and 3 from J; bases not matched to a gene: 5. Germline V gene data show CDR1 as DFQATT and CDR2 as SNEGSKA (reference sequence). Written as DNA, the CDR3 is TGCAGTGCTAGTATCGGGGACAGCTATAATTCACCCCTCCACTTT. It translates to CSASIGDSYNSPLHF.

This clonotype was detected ten times or more. The chain links TRBV15 to TRBJ2-7; D is unresolved. The germline V gene encodes CDR1 LNHNV and CDR2 YYDKDF (reference sequence). With 1 base removed from V and 5 bases from J, the gap between germline ends came to 9 bases. The CDR3 has 13 amino acids. The DNA for the CDR3 is TGTGCCACCAGCAGAGGGTCAGTGAACGAGCAGTACTTC. This sequence encodes CATSRGSVNEQYF.

This chain joins TRBV7-9 and TRBJ1-1; D is perhaps TRBD1 (5 bases). CDR1 and CDR2 (germline): SEHNR, FQNEAQ (reference sequence). There are 13 residues in the CDR3. Trimming stripped 5 bases from V and 4 bases from J, with 11 bases between. The CDR3: CASSARQGTEAFF. Written as DNA, the CDR3 is TGTGCCAGCAGCGCCCGCCAGGGCACTGAAGCTTTCTTT.

This clonotype has at least ten counts. The chain couples TRBV20-1 to TRBJ2-7; D is tentatively TRBD1 or TRBD2 (5 bases each). The CDR3 runs to 14 residues. Trimming shortened V by 4 bases and J by 2 bases, and 15 bases separated the two germline ends. Germline assignment: CDR1 DFQATT and CDR2 SNEGSKA (reference sequence). The DNA of the CDR3 is TGCAGTGCTAACCCCGGGACGGGTACCTACGAGCAGTACTTC. This gives the protein CSANPGTGTYEQYF.

As regards this clonotype: The junction differs from germline at one of its ends, possibly a read error. The J gene is TRBJ2-4, the V gene TRBV29-1; 7 bases map to TRBD1. Per the germline V gene, CDR1 is SQVTM and CDR2 is ANQGSEA. This CDR3 comprises 17 residues. The CDR3 protein is CSVEDPLGGNAKNIQYF. CDR3 DNA sequence: TGCAGCGTTGAAGATCCTCTAGGGGGCAATGCCAAAAATATTCAGTACTTC.

A few counts support this clonotype. V usage is TRBV12-3 or TRBV12-4 and J usage is TRBJ1-1, with D unresolved. This CDR3 contains 14 residues. Trimming shortened V by 6 bases and J by 5 bases, and 16 bases separated the two germline ends. As DNA, the CDR3 is TGTGCCAGCAGATCGAACAGCCTTGGGACTGAAGCTTTCTTT. Amino acid sequence: CASRSNSLGTEAFF.

Remarks on this clonotype: Relative to the germline gene, one junction end is altered; a read error may explain this. CDR3 sequence reads: CTSSSTSGRATYEQYF. CDR3 nucleotides: TGTACCAGCAGCTCCACTAGCGGGAGGGCAACCTACGAGCAGTACTTC. The chain recombines TRBV9 with TRBJ2-7, with TRBD2 matching 13 bases. CDR3 size: 16 residues. The germline V gene has CDR1 SGDLS and CDR2 YYNGEE.

The chain joins TRBV6-5 to TRBJ2-4; 8 bases agree with TRBD1. The J call could be wrong; TRBJ2-7 is a better fit for the DNA end. The CDR3 loop spans 15 amino acids. CDR1 and CDR2 from the germline V gene are MNHEY and SVGAGI. CDR3 in amino acids: CASRPGTGSAYEQYF. The CDR3 nucleotides read TGTGCCAGCAGGCCCGGGACAGGATCCGCCTACGAGCAGTACTTC.

The rearrangement links TRBV25-1 to TRBJ2-7, with 9 bases aligning to TRBD2. Germline values: CDR1 MGHDK, CDR2 SYGVNS. This CDR3 spans 19 amino acids. The trim removed 1 base at V and 7 bases at J, leaving 20 bases unmatched. The CDR3 sequence: CASSEWGSGSLGSYNEQYF. The CDR3 DNA follows: TGTGCCAGCAGTGAATGGGGTAGCGGGAGTTTGGGCTCCTACAATGAGCAGTACTTC.

A note on this clonotype: Germline is not matched at one junction end, which may reflect a read error. V is TRBV7-2 and J is TRBJ2-7; D not resolved. Germline V lookup: CDR1 SGHTA, CDR2 FQGNSA. The CDR3 spans 15 residues. The CDR3 reads CASGFSSDPSYEQYF. CDR3 bases: TGTGCCAGCGGCTTCAGTTCTGATCCCTCCTACGAGCAGTACTTC.

V and J are TRBV9 and TRBJ1-3; D unclear. The CDR3 totals 15 residues. Trimming took off 2 bases at V and 0 bases at J, with 9 bases between the two ends. Germline values: CDR1 SGDLS, CDR2 YYNGEE. CDR3 sequence: CASSVGPFSGNTIYF. Written as DNA, the CDR3 is TGTGCCAGCAGCGTGGGTCCCTTCTCTGGAAACACCATATATTTT.

Only a few counts were recorded for this clonotype. The chain employs TRBV7-2 and TRBJ1-1; 10 nucleotides agree with TRBD1. The CDR3 length is 15 residues. After removal of 5 bases from V and 4 bases from J, the junction contained 7 bases not matched to a gene. The germline V gene encodes CDR1 SGHTA and CDR2 FQGNSA. CDR3 DNA: TGTGCCAGCAGCCCGCGGACAGGGGGGTTCACTGAAGCTTTCTTT. Protein sequence: CASSPRTGGFTEAFF.

The gene calls are TRBV6-1 and TRBJ2-3, with D unclear. Trimming removed 2 bases at V and 5 bases at J, with 11 bases between. The CDR3 consists of 14 residues. Per germline, CDR1 MNHNS and CDR2 SASEGT. CDR3 nucleotides: TGTGCCAGCAGTGAACCGAGTCTCGGAGATACGCAGTATTTT. It encodes CASSEPSLGDTQYF.

This clonotype was counted at least ten times. This sequence joins TRBV5-1 and TRBJ2-5; tentatively, D is TRBD1 or TRBD2 (5 bases each). The CDR3 contains 15 residues. Trimming left V 4 bases short and J 2 bases short, with 15 bases between. Germline CDR1 reads SGHRS; CDR2 reads YFSETQ. The CDR3 bases are TGCGCCAGCAGCCCCGGGACCGACGATCAAGAGACCCAGTACTTC. Its translation: CASSPGTDDQETQYF.

This clonotype occurred many times. The V gene is TRBV5-1, the J gene TRBJ2-1, with 7 bases matching TRBD2. The J segment lost 2 bases and the V segment lost 5 bases, leaving 4 bases of the junction unmatched. The CDR3 is 14 residues long. Germline values: CDR1 SGHRS, CDR2 YFSETQ. CDR3 in amino acids: CASSGGEPYNEQFF. CDR3 nucleotides: TGCGCCAGCAGTGGGGGGGAGCCCTACAATGAGCAGTTCTTC. Full variable domain (outside the CDR3, taken from reference TRBV5-1 and TRBJ2-1): KAGVTQTPRYLIKTRGQQVTLSCSPISGHRSVSWYQQTPGQGLQFLFEYFSETQRNKGNFPGRFSGRQFSNSRSEMNVSTLELGDSALYLCASSGGEPYNEQFFGPGTRLTVL.

This clonotype was seen more than once but under ten times. The chain is built from TRBV21-1 and TRBJ2-1; TRBD2 was called by the table and not checked on the DNA. TRBV21-1 is a pseudogene. The CDR3 loop spans 14 amino acids. The CDR3 spells CASSNGTSGNEQFF. As DNA, the CDR3 is TGTGCCAGCAGCAACGGGACTAGCGGCAATGAGCAGTTCTTC.

The J gene is TRBJ2-1, the V gene TRBV3-1, with TRBD2 as a possible D gene (6 bases). Germline CDR1 reads LGHDT; CDR2 reads YNNKEL (reference sequence). The CDR3 consists of 15 residues. Trimming cost V 2 bases and J 7 bases, with 15 bases left between them. The CDR3 loop reads CASSQRGKLSNEQFF. The CDR3 DNA reads TGTGCCAGCAGCCAACGGGGGAAGTTGAGTAATGAGCAGTTCTTC.